This T cell receptor (beta chain) was documented in a study of blood T cell repertoires in COVID-19. The wider study: Acute-phase and convalescent COVID-19 samples originated in the United States, Italy and Spain.

This table comes from immunoSEQ multiplex PCR, and its TCRdb copy is limited to in-frame clones, with some not included. Of fewer than 70,000 clones listed, 65% to 90% are singletons. The V gene end was trimmed by 7 bases and the J gene end by 5 bases; junction bases not matched to a gene: 6. CDR1 SNHLY and CDR2 FYNNEI come from the germline V gene. The CDR3 totals 13 residues. The V gene is TRBV2, the J gene TRBJ1-2; 8 nucleotides agree with TRBD1. The sequenced material came from peripheral blood. The receptor comes from a man over 45 with acute or convalescent COVID-19. CDR3: CASKTGAGYGYTF. The CDR3 DNA sequence: TGTGCCAGCAAGACAGGGGCAGGGTATGGCTACACCTTC.